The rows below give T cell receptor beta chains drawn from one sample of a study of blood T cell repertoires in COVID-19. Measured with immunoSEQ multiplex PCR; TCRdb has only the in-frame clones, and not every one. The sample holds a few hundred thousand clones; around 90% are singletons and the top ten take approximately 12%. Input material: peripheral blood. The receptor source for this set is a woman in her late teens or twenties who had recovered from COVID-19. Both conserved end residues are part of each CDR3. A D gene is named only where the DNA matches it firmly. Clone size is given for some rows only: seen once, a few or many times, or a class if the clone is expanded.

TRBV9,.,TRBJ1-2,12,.,CASSASGGGYTF,TGTGCCAGCAGCGCGTCGGGTGGCGGCTACACCTTC
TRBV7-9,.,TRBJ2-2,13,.,CASVIPSTGELFF,TGTGCCAGCGTTATCCCTTCGACCGGGGAGCTGTTTTTT
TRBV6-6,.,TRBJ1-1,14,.,CASSYEGVGTEAFF,TGTGCCAGCAGTTACGAGGGGGTGGGCACTGAAGCTTTCTTT
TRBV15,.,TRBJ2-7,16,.,CATSRAGGLGSYEQYF,TGTGCCACCAGCAGAGCCGGGGGGCTAGGGTCCTACGAGCAGTACTTC
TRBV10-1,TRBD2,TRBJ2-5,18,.,CASSESRTSGRGWETQYF,TGCGCCAGCAGTGAGTCTAGGACTAGCGGGAGAGGTTGGGAGACCCAGTACTTC
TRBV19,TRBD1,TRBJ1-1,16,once,CASSIGEGAGNTEAFF,TGTGCCAGTAGTATAGGAGAGGGGGCAGGGAACACTGAAGCTTTCTTT
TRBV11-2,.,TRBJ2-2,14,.,CASSFGRGAGELFF,TGTGCCAGCAGCTTCGGCAGGGGGGCCGGGGAGCTGTTTTTT
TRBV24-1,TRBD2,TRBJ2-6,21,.,CATSDPRPRGRAESGANVLTF,TGTGCCACCAGTGACCCCCGCCCTCGAGGGAGGGCCGAATCTGGGGCCAACGTCCTGACTTTC
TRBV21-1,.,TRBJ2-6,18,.,CASSKSDGIPSGANVLTF,TGTGCCAGCAGCAAATCGGACGGGATCCCCTCTGGGGCCAACGTCCTGACTTTC
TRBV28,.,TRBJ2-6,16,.,CASSLVSPSGANVLTF,TGTGCCAGCAGTTTGGTTAGCCCCTCTGGGGCCAACGTCCTGACTTTC
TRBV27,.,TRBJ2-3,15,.,CASSDGELLPDTQYF,TGTGCCAGCAGTGACGGGGAGCTGTTGCCAGATACGCAGTATTTT
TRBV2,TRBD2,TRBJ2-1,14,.,CASSGRLAVNEQFF,TGTGCCAGCAGTGGGAGACTAGCGGTCAATGAGCAGTTCTTC
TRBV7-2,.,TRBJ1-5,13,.,CASSLTGWQPQHF,TGTGCCAGCAGCCTAACAGGGTGGCAGCCCCAGCATTTT
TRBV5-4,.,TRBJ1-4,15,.,CASKTGANTNEKLFF,TGTGCCAGCAAGACAGGAGCCAATACTAATGAAAAACTGTTTTTT
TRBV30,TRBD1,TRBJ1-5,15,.,CAWSVGQGAGQPQHF,TGTGCCTGGAGTGTTGGGCAGGGGGCAGGCCAGCCCCAGCATTTT
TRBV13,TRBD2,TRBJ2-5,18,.,CASSLGGLAGGGVETQYF,TGTGCCAGCAGCTTAGGAGGCCTAGCGGGAGGAGGCGTAGAGACCCAGTACTTC